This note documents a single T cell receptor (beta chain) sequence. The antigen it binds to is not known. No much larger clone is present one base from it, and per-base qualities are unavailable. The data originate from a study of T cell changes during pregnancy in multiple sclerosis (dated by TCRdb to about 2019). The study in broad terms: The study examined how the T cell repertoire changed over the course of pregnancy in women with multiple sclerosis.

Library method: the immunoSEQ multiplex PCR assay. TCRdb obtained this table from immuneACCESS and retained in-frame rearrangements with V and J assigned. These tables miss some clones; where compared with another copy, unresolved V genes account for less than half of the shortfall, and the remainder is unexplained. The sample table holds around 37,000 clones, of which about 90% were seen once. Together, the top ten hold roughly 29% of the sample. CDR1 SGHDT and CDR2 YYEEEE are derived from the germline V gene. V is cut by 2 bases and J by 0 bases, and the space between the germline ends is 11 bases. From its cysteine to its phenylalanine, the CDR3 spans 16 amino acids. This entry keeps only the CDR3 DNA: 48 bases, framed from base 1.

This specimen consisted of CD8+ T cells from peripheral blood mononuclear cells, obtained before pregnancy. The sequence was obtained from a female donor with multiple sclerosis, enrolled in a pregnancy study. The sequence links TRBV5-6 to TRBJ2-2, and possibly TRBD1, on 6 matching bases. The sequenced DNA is TGTGCCAGCAGCTTTAGGGGGACCTCGAACACCGGGGAGCTGTTTTTT. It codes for CASSFRGTSNTGELFF.